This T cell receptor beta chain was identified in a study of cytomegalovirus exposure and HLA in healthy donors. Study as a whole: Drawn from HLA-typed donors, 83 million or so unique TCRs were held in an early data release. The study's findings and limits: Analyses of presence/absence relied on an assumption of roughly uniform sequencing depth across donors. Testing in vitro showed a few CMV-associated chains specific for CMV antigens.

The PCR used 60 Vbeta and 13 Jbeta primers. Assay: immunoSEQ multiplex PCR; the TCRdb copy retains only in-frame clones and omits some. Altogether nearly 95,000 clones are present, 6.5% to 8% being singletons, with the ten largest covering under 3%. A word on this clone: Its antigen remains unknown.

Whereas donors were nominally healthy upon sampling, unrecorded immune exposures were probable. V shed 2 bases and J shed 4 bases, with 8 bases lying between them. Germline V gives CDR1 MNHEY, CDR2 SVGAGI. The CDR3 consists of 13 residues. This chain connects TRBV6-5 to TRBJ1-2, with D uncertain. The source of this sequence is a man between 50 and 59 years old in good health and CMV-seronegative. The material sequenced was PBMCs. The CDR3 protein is CASSYINSYGYTF. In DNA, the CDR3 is TGTGCCAGCAGTTACATTAACAGCTATGGCTACACCTTC.